The rows below give T cell receptor beta chains drawn from one sample of a study of T cell responses to AZD1222 COVID-19 vaccine. Measured with immunoSEQ multiplex PCR; TCRdb has only the in-frame clones, and not every one. The sample has under 130,000 clones; more than 90% are singletons. Sample: peripheral blood, taken on day 0 of AZD1222 vaccination. The receptors shown here come from an adult in good health. The CDR3 runs from the conserved cysteine through the conserved F or W. A D gene is named only where the DNA matches it firmly. The size field is filled for only some rows; it gives once, few, many or a size class.

j_call,v_call,clone_size,d_call,cdr3_aa,cdr3_nt
TRBJ1-5,TRBV7-8,.,.,CASSLVWRVDQPQHF,TGTGCCAGCAGCTTAGTGTGGCGGGTAGATCAGCCCCAGCATTTT
TRBJ2-5,TRBV5-1,.,.,CASSRSGTREETQYF,TGCGCCAGCAGCAGATCCGGGACAAGGGAAGAGACCCAGTACTTC
TRBJ1-1,TRBV11-1,.,.,CASSLQENTEAFF,TGTGCCAGCAGCTTACAGGAGAACACTGAAGCTTTCTTT
TRBJ1-2,TRBV11-3,.,.,CASSPSNAGAGYGYTF,TGTGCCAGCAGCCCCTCCAACGCAGGGGCCGGCTATGGCTACACCTTC
TRBJ1-1,TRBV7-9,once,.,CASRYTELNTEAFF,TGTGCCAGCAGATATACCGAGCTGAACACTGAAGCTTTCTTT
TRBJ1-5,TRBV19,.,TRBD1,CASRTGQGDNQPQHF,TGTGCCAGTAGAACGGGACAGGGAGACAATCAGCCCCAGCATTTT
TRBJ1-5,TRBV18,once,.,CASSPRADWSNQPQHF,TGTGCCAGCTCACCACGCGCGGACTGGTCCAATCAGCCCCAGCATTTT
TRBJ2-7,TRBV2,.,TRBD2,CASREVGGLAGEQYF,TGTGCCAGCAGGGAAGTGGGGGGACTAGCGGGCGAGCAGTACTTC
TRBJ2-1,TRBV19,.,.,CASSMGLLPTNEQFF,TGTGCCAGTAGTATGGGACTCCTACCTACCAATGAGCAGTTCTTC
TRBJ1-1,TRBV7-9,.,.,CASSHFRDTEAFF,TGTGCCAGCAGCCATTTCAGGGACACTGAAGCTTTCTTT
TRBJ2-5,TRBV28,.,TRBD2,CASSLPRREKETQYF,TGTGCCAGCAGTTTACCCCGGCGGGAGAAAGAGACCCAGTACTTC
TRBJ1-4,TRBV12-3/TRBV12-4,.,.,CASSFQGQKLFF,TGTGCCAGCAGTTTCCAGGGCCAAAAACTGTTTTTT
TRBJ1-1,TRBV27,.,.,CASSFRRNTEAFF,TGTGCCAGCAGTTTCCGGCGGAACACTGAAGCTTTCTTT
TRBJ1-6,TRBV5-6,few,TRBD1,CASSLGQGGIIPLHF,TGTGCCAGCAGCCTGGGACAGGGGGGAATAATACCCCTCCACTTT
TRBJ1-1,TRBV15,.,.,CATSRGGVLGTEAFF,TGTGCCACCAGCAGAGGCGGAGTCCTCGGCACTGAAGCTTTCTTT
TRBJ2-7,TRBV29-1,.,.,CSVVTYPYEQYF,TGCAGCGTTGTGACTTATCCCTACGAGCAGTACTTC
TRBJ2-1,TRBV7-2,.,TRBD2,CASSPSGVGNEQFF,TGTGCCAGCAGCCCTAGCGGAGTCGGCAATGAGCAGTTCTTC
TRBJ2-5,TRBV5-8,.,.,CASSPGTGKLREETQYF,TGTGCCAGCAGCCCCGGCACAGGGAAGCTGAGAGAGGAGACCCAGTACTTC
TRBJ1-2,TRBV7-2,.,.,CASSPDGNYGYTF,TGTGCCAGCAGCCCGGACGGAAACTATGGCTACACCTTC
TRBJ2-7,TRBV11-2,.,TRBD2,CASSSTSGSYEQYF,TGTGCCAGCAGCTCGACTAGCGGGAGCTACGAGCAGTACTTC
TRBJ2-7,TRBV11-3,few,.,CASSRLTSYEQYF,TGTGCCAGCAGCCGTCTCACGAGCTACGAGCAGTACTTC
TRBJ1-1,TRBV11-3,.,.,CASSPVNTEAFF,TGTGCCAGCAGCCCGGTGAACACTGAAGCTTTCTTT
TRBJ1-2,TRBV6-2/TRBV6-3,.,.,CASSYSGGYGYTF,TGTGCCAGCAGTTACTCTGGGGGATATGGCTACACCTTC
TRBJ1-2,TRBV12-3/TRBV12-4,once,.,CASSLDSFGYTF,TGTGCCAGCAGTTTAGACAGTTTCGGCTACACCTTC
TRBJ1-4,TRBV7-9,.,.,CASSLGATLATNEKLFF,TGTGCCAGCAGCTTAGGGGCGACCCTCGCAACTAATGAAAAACTGTTTTTT
TRBJ1-2,TRBV15,once,TRBD1,CATSAGGQGNYGYTF,TGTGCCACCAGTGCGGGGGGACAGGGGAACTATGGCTACACCTTC
TRBJ2-2,TRBV20-1,.,TRBD2,CSAPTSGLLFF,TGCAGTGCCCCGACTAGCGGTTTGTTGTTTTTT
TRBJ2-3,TRBV5-1,.,.,CASSFSADTDTQYF,TGCGCCAGCAGTTTTAGCGCCGACACAGATACGCAGTATTTT